Sequencing of this T cell receptor beta chain was carried out in a study of cytomegalovirus exposure and HLA in healthy donors. As regards this clone: An end of the junction does not agree with germline; a read error may underlie this.

Primers: 60 Vbeta forward and 13 Jbeta reverse. Sequencing was performed with immunoSEQ multiplex PCR; in TCRdb, only in-frame clones are kept and a portion is missing. Its table lists fewer than 110,000 clones. This CDR3 has 14 residues. In germline, CDR1 is SGDLS, CDR2 YYNGEE. The sample was PBMCs. The chain employs TRBV9 and TRBJ1-5, with 9 bases fitting TRBD1. The source is a man aged 40-55 years in good health and CMV-seronegative. The CDR3 DNA reads as TGTGCCAGCAGCGCCGGGACAGGGAATCGGCCCCAGCATTTT. It translates to CASSAGTGNRPQHF. The full variable domain, rest sourced from reference TRBV9 and TRBJ1-5, is DSGVTQTPKHLITATGQRVTLRCSPRSGDLSVYWYQQSLDQGLQFLIQYYNGEERAKGNILERFSAQQFPDLHSELNLSSLELGDSALYFCASSAGTGNRPQHFGDGTRLSIL.